Listed below are T cell receptor beta chains from one sample, sequenced in a study of blood T cells in healthy people across ages. TCRdb independently ran MiXCR on the 5' RACE reads; one entry per CDR3 protein. The sample records some 700,000 distinct CDR3 sequences, roughly two fifths being singletons. Sequencing was carried out using blood. These receptors were collected from an older woman in good health. Each CDR3 is given with its conserved first and last residue. A D gene is named only where the DNA matches it firmly. The size entry is marked missing in some rows and otherwise reads once, few, many or a size class.

j_gene: TRBJ2-1; d_gene: TRBD2; v_gene: TRBV4-3; abundance: .; CDR3aa: CASSRPLAGEQFF; CDR3nt: TGCGCCAGCAGCCGCCCCCTAGCGGGAGAGCAGTTCTTC
j_gene: TRBJ2-7; d_gene: TRBD1; v_gene: TRBV5-1; abundance: .; CDR3aa: CVSSLTGVPYEQYF; CDR3nt: TGCGTCAGCAGCTTGACAGGGGTCCCCTACGAGCAGTACTTC
j_gene: TRBJ2-7; d_gene: .; v_gene: TRBV7-2; abundance: .; CDR3aa: CASSSGLASSSYEQYF; CDR3nt: TGTGCCAGCAGCAGCGGACTTGCTTCTTCCTCCTACGAGCAGTACTTC
j_gene: TRBJ2-1; d_gene: .; v_gene: TRBV12-3/TRBV12-4; abundance: .; CDR3aa: CASSPKLASGQFF; CDR3nt: TGTGCCAGCAGCCCGAAACTAGCAAGTGGGCAGTTCTTC
j_gene: TRBJ1-1; d_gene: .; v_gene: TRBV6-2/TRBV6-3; abundance: few; CDR3aa: CASSSNGVMNTEAFF; CDR3nt: TGTGCCAGCAGCTCCAATGGGGTCATGAACACTGAAGCTTTCTTT
j_gene: TRBJ2-7; d_gene: TRBD2; v_gene: TRBV5-1; abundance: .; CDR3aa: CASSEQTSGGSTSYEQYF; CDR3nt: TGCGCCAGCAGCGAACAGACTAGCGGGGGGTCTACTTCCTACGAGCAGTACTTC
j_gene: TRBJ2-1; d_gene: TRBD2; v_gene: TRBV29-1; abundance: .; CDR3aa: CNAIQGLPAGVGSYNEQFF; CDR3nt: TGCAACGCGATTCAGGGGTTACCAGCGGGAGTGGGCTCCTACAATGAGCAGTTCTTC
j_gene: TRBJ1-1; d_gene: .; v_gene: TRBV3-1; abundance: few; CDR3aa: CASSQDRQAREAFF; CDR3nt: TGTGCCAGCAGCCAAGACAGGCAGGCGAGGGAAGCTTTCTTT
j_gene: TRBJ2-1; d_gene: TRBD2; v_gene: TRBV20-1; abundance: .; CDR3aa: CSSGLAGSTYYNEQFF; CDR3nt: TGCAGTTCGGGACTAGCGGGATCCACTTACTACAATGAGCAGTTCTTC
j_gene: TRBJ2-2; d_gene: TRBD1; v_gene: TRBV20-1; abundance: .; CDR3aa: CSARSGTANTGELFF; CDR3nt: TGCAGTGCTAGGAGTGGGACAGCGAACACCGGGGAGCTGTTTTTT
j_gene: TRBJ1-2; d_gene: .; v_gene: TRBV14; abundance: .; CDR3aa: CASSQEGNPNGYTF; CDR3nt: TGTGCCAGCAGCCAAGAGGGTAATCCGAACGGCTACACCTTC
j_gene: TRBJ2-4; d_gene: TRBD2; v_gene: TRBV3-1; abundance: many; CDR3aa: CASSHAREVDKNIQYF; CDR3nt: TGTGCCAGCAGCCACGCCCGGGAGGTTGACAAAAACATTCAGTACTTC
j_gene: TRBJ2-3; d_gene: .; v_gene: TRBV20-1; abundance: once; CDR3aa: CSALRARTDTQYF; CDR3nt: TGCAGTGCCCTTCGGGCAAGAACAGATACGCAGTATTTT
j_gene: TRBJ1-1; d_gene: .; v_gene: TRBV18; abundance: few; CDR3aa: CASSREQLREAFF; CDR3nt: TGTGCCAGCTCACGTGAACAGCTGAGGGAAGCTTTCTTT
j_gene: TRBJ2-1; d_gene: .; v_gene: TRBV7-9; abundance: few; CDR3aa: CASSLVDTYNEQFF; CDR3nt: TGTGCCAGCAGCTTAGTGGACACCTACAATGAGCAGTTCTTC
j_gene: TRBJ2-5; d_gene: TRBD2; v_gene: TRBV29-1; abundance: many; CDR3aa: CSVEGSGGDLETQYF; CDR3nt: TGCAGCGTTGAAGGTAGCGGGGGGGACTTGGAGACCCAGTACTTC
j_gene: TRBJ2-1; d_gene: .; v_gene: TRBV24-1; abundance: .; CDR3aa: CATSDGEEQFF; CDR3nt: TGCGCCACCAGTGATGGCGAAGAGCAGTTCTTC
j_gene: TRBJ2-1; d_gene: .; v_gene: TRBV20-1; abundance: .; CDR3aa: CSARIGRTNNEQFF; CDR3nt: TGCAGTGCTAGAATCGGACGAACCAACAATGAGCAGTTCTTC
j_gene: TRBJ1-2; d_gene: .; v_gene: TRBV10-3; abundance: .; CDR3aa: CAISDEGNYGYTF; CDR3nt: TGTGCCATCAGTGATGAGGGGAACTATGGCTACACCTTC
j_gene: TRBJ2-7; d_gene: .; v_gene: TRBV10-3; abundance: .; CDR3aa: CAISDGAGISYEQYF; CDR3nt: TGTGCCATCAGTGACGGGGCAGGGATCTCCTACGAGCAGTACTTC
j_gene: TRBJ2-3; d_gene: .; v_gene: TRBV27; abundance: .; CDR3aa: CASSPLGSPRNTQYF; CDR3nt: TGTGCCAGCAGTCCCCTAGGGAGCCCCAGGAATACGCAGTATTTT
j_gene: TRBJ2-7; d_gene: TRBD2; v_gene: TRBV20-1; abundance: .; CDR3aa: CSARDFGLAGVRQYF; CDR3nt: TGCAGTGCTAGGGATTTCGGACTAGCGGGAGTTCGGCAGTACTTC
j_gene: TRBJ2-1; d_gene: .; v_gene: TRBV29-1; abundance: .; CDR3aa: CSVGFYNEQFF; CDR3nt: TGCAGCGTAGGATTCTACAATGAGCAGTTCTTC
j_gene: TRBJ2-1; d_gene: TRBD2; v_gene: TRBV27; abundance: .; CDR3aa: CASSRPSLARLYNEQFF; CDR3nt: TGTGCCAGCAGCCGACCCTCACTAGCGCGACTATACAATGAGCAGTTCTTC
j_gene: TRBJ2-7; d_gene: TRBD2; v_gene: TRBV5-1; abundance: .; CDR3aa: CASSAGLAGDYEQYF; CDR3nt: TGCGCCAGCAGCGCCGGACTAGCGGGGGACTACGAGCAGTACTTC
j_gene: TRBJ1-6; d_gene: .; v_gene: TRBV20-1; abundance: .; CDR3aa: CSASTGDSYNSPLHF; CDR3nt: TGCAGTGCTAGTACGGGGGACTCCTATAATTCACCCCTCCACTTT
j_gene: TRBJ2-5; d_gene: .; v_gene: TRBV29-1; abundance: .; CDR3aa: CSVEDREETQYF; CDR3nt: TGCAGCGTTGAAGACAGGGAGGAGACCCAGTACTTC
j_gene: TRBJ1-6; d_gene: TRBD1; v_gene: TRBV7-2; abundance: .; CDR3aa: CASSGRQGNNSPLHF; CDR3nt: TGTGCCAGCAGCGGTCGACAGGGGAATAATTCACCCCTCCACTTT
j_gene: TRBJ2-7; d_gene: .; v_gene: TRBV20-1; abundance: .; CDR3aa: CSASRGESYEQYF; CDR3nt: TGCAGTGCTTCCCGCGGGGAATCCTACGAGCAGTACTTC
j_gene: TRBJ2-1; d_gene: .; v_gene: TRBV28; abundance: .; CDR3aa: CASSVDRTIYNEQFF; CDR3nt: TGTGCCAGCAGCGTCGACCGTACTATTTACAATGAGCAGTTCTTC
j_gene: TRBJ1-4; d_gene: .; v_gene: TRBV13; abundance: few; CDR3aa: CACVRGATNEKLFF; CDR3nt: TGTGCCTGCGTAAGGGGGGCAACTAATGAAAAACTGTTTTTT
j_gene: TRBJ2-3; d_gene: .; v_gene: TRBV19; abundance: .; CDR3aa: CASSVRQTDTQYF; CDR3nt: TGTGCCAGTAGTGTCAGACAGACAGATACGCAGTATTTT
j_gene: TRBJ1-4; d_gene: .; v_gene: TRBV7-2; abundance: .; CDR3aa: CASSLVYGTAAGGLFF; CDR3nt: TGTGCCAGCAGCTTAGTTTACGGGACGGCGGCAGGTGGACTGTTTTTT
j_gene: TRBJ2-3; d_gene: .; v_gene: TRBV5-1; abundance: few; CDR3aa: CASSLGTLSSTDTQYF; CDR3nt: TGCGCCAGCAGCTTGGGGACGTTGTCTAGCACAGATACGCAGTATTTT
j_gene: TRBJ2-2; d_gene: .; v_gene: TRBV5-1; abundance: .; CDR3aa: CASSLYVDGELFF; CDR3nt: TGCGCCAGCAGCTTGTACGTAGACGGGGAGCTGTTTTTT
j_gene: TRBJ1-1; d_gene: .; v_gene: TRBV9; abundance: once; CDR3aa: CASNPTPNVNTEAFF; CDR3nt: TGTGCCAGCAACCCGACTCCCAACGTAAACACTGAAGCTTTCTTT
j_gene: TRBJ1-4; d_gene: .; v_gene: TRBV12-3/TRBV12-4; abundance: few; CDR3aa: CASSSRGPNEKLFF; CDR3nt: TGTGCCAGCAGTAGTCGGGGGCCTAATGAAAAACTGTTTTTT
j_gene: TRBJ2-1; d_gene: TRBD2; v_gene: TRBV5-1; abundance: .; CDR3aa: CASSLGLIAGGGTYNEQFF; CDR3nt: TGCGCCAGCAGCTTGGGTTTGATAGCGGGAGGTGGTACCTACAATGAGCAGTTCTTC
j_gene: TRBJ1-6; d_gene: .; v_gene: TRBV11-2; abundance: many; CDR3aa: CASSLQPSPNSPLHF; CDR3nt: TGTGCCAGCAGCTTGCAACCCTCTCCGAATTCACCCCTCCACTTT
j_gene: TRBJ2-7; d_gene: .; v_gene: TRBV14; abundance: few; CDR3aa: CASSFAYGGTASYEQYF; CDR3nt: TGTGCCAGCAGCTTTGCATATGGCGGGACAGCCTCCTACGAGCAGTACTTC